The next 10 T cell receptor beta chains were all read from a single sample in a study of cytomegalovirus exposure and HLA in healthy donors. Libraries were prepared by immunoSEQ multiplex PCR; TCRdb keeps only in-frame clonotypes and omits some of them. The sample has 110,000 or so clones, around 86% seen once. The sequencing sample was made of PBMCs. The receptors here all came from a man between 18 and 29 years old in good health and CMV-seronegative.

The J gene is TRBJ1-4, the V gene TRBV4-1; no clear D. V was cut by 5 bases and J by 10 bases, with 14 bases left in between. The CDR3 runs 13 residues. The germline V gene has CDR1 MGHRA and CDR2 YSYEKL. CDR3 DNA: TGCGCCAGCAGCGGAGCGCCAGTGGTAAAACTGTTTTTT. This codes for CASSGAPVVKLFF.

The CDR3 sequence is CASSLGAGDDEQYF. In nucleotides, the CDR3 is TGTGCCAGCAGCTTAGGTGCAGGTGACGACGAGCAGTACTTC. The chain uses TRBV7-9 and TRBJ2-7; the D is unclear. This CDR3 contains 14 residues. V was pared by 1 base and J by 5 bases, with 12 bases between. The germline gives CDR1 SEHNR, CDR2 FQNEAQ (reference sequence).

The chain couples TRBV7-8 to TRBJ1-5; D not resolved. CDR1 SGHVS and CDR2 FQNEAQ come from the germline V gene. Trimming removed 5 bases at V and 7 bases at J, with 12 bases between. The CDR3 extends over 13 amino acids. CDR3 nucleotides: TGTGCCAGCAGCCACCAGCCCGGGCAGCCCCAGCATTTT. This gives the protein CASSHQPGQPQHF.

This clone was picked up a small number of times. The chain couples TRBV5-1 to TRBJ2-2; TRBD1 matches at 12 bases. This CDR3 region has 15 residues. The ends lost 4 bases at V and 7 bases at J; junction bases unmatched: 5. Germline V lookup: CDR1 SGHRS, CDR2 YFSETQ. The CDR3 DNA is TGCGCCAGCAGCGGGACAGGGGGCGACGGCGGGGAGCTGTTTTTT. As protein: CASSGTGGDGGELFF.

This CDR3 reads CASKGREGVNEQYF. DNA for the CDR3: TGTGCCAGCAAGGGCCGGGAGGGAGTCAACGAGCAGTACTTC. The rearrangement uses TRBV6-1 and TRBJ2-7, with 8 bases fitting TRBD2. The CDR3 totals 14 residues. The V gene's germline CDR1 is MNHNS and CDR2 SASEGT. With 7 bases clipped from V and 5 bases from J, the junction kept 10 bases outside the gene matches.

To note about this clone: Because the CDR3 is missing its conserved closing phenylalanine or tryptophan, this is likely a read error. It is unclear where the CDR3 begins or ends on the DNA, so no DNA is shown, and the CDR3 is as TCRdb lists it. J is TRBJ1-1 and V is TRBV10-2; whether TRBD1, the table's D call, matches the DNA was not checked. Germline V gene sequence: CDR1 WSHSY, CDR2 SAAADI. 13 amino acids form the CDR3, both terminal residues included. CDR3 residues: CASSDTAQGAGSV.

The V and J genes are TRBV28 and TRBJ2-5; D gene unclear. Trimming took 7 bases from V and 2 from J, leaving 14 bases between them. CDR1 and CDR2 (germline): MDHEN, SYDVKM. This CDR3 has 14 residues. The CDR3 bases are TGTGCCAGCAAACTCCACGGAGAACAAGAGACCCAGTACTTC. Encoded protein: CASKLHGEQETQYF.

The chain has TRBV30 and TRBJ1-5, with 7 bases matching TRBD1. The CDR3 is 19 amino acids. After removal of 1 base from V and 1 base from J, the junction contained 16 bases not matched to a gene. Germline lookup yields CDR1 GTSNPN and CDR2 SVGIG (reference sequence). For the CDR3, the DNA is TGTGCCTGGAGTGGGTCAAAGGTCGGACAGACAGGGAGCAATCAGCCCCAGCATTTT. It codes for CAWSGSKVGQTGSNQPQHF.

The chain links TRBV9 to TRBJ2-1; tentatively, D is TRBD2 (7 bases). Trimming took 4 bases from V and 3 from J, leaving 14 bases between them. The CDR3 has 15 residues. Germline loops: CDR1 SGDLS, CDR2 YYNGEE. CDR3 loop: CASSPTGGFYNEQFF. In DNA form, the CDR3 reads TGTGCCAGCAGCCCAACGGGGGGCTTCTACAATGAGCAGTTCTTC.

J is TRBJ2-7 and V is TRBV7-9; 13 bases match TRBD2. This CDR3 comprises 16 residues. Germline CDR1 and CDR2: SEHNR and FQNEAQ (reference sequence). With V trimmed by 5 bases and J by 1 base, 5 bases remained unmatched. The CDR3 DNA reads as TGTGCCAGCAGCGCGAGACTAGCGGGGGGTTCCTACGAGCAGTACTTC. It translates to CASSARLAGGSYEQYF.